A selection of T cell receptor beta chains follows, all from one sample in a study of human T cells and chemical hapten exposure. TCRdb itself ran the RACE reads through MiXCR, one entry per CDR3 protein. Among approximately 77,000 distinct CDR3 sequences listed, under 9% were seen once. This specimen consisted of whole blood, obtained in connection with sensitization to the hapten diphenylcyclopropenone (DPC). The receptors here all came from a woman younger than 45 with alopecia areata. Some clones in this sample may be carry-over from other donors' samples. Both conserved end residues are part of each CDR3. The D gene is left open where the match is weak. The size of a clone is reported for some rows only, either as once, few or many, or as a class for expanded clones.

cdr3_nt: TGTGCCAGCAGCTTAGACAGGGGGCCTGCCGAAGCTTTCTTT; cdr3_aa: CASSLDRGPAEAFF; d_call: TRBD1; v_call: TRBV11-2; j_call: TRBJ1-1; clone_size: .
cdr3_nt: TGTGCCGTTTCAACCGGGACAGGTGGAGAGACCCAGTACTTC; cdr3_aa: CAVSTGTGGETQYF; d_call: TRBD1; v_call: TRBV19; j_call: TRBJ2-5; clone_size: .
cdr3_nt: TGTGCCAGCAGCGCACAGGCTAGCAATCAGCCCCAGCATTTT; cdr3_aa: CASSAQASNQPQHF; d_call: .; v_call: TRBV7-9; j_call: TRBJ1-5; clone_size: .
cdr3_nt: TGTGCCAGCAGCGTTGGGGGGGAGGATACGCAGTATTTT; cdr3_aa: CASSVGGEDTQYF; d_call: TRBD2; v_call: TRBV9; j_call: TRBJ2-3; clone_size: .
cdr3_nt: TGCAGCGTTGATCGTGCGGGGGGGCCGGGCACGCAGTATTTT; cdr3_aa: CSVDRAGGPGTQYF; d_call: TRBD2; v_call: TRBV29-1; j_call: TRBJ2-3; clone_size: many
cdr3_nt: TGTGCCAGCAGCCAGAGACATACCGGGGAGCTGTTTTTT; cdr3_aa: CASSQRHTGELFF; d_call: .; v_call: TRBV7-3; j_call: TRBJ2-2; clone_size: few
cdr3_nt: TGCGTCAGCAGCTTGGAGCCGACCGAGACAGGGGGCGACTATGGCTACACCTTC; cdr3_aa: CVSSLEPTETGGDYGYTF; d_call: TRBD1; v_call: TRBV5-1; j_call: TRBJ1-2; clone_size: .
cdr3_nt: TGTGCCAGCAGCTTAGTGGGACAGGGGGCCTACACTGAAGCTTTCTTT; cdr3_aa: CASSLVGQGAYTEAFF; d_call: TRBD1; v_call: TRBV7-9; j_call: TRBJ1-1; clone_size: many
cdr3_nt: TGTGCCAGCAGCCAAGAAGGCAGGGAGGGCACTGAAGCTTTCTTT; cdr3_aa: CASSQEGREGTEAFF; d_call: .; v_call: TRBV3-1; j_call: TRBJ1-1; clone_size: many
cdr3_nt: TGTGCCAGCAGGGTGGGACAGGGGATCTACGAGCAGTACTTC; cdr3_aa: CASRVGQGIYEQYF; d_call: TRBD1; v_call: TRBV12-3/TRBV12-4; j_call: TRBJ2-7; clone_size: many
cdr3_nt: TGCGCCAGCAGCTTGGGGACCACGATCGGCTCCTACGAGCAGTACTTC; cdr3_aa: CASSLGTTIGSYEQYF; d_call: .; v_call: TRBV5-1; j_call: TRBJ2-7; clone_size: few
cdr3_nt: TGCAGTGCTAGAAGACAGGGGACGGACACTGAAGCTTTCTTT; cdr3_aa: CSARRQGTDTEAFF; d_call: TRBD1; v_call: TRBV20-1; j_call: TRBJ1-1; clone_size: .
cdr3_nt: TGTGCCAGTCTACAGGGGGCGGAGGGGAAACTGTTTTTT; cdr3_aa: CASLQGAEGKLFF; d_call: TRBD1; v_call: TRBV6-2/TRBV6-3; j_call: TRBJ1-4; clone_size: many
cdr3_nt: TGCAGTGCTAGGTGGGACAGGGGGACCTACGAGCAGTACTTC; cdr3_aa: CSARWDRGTYEQYF; d_call: TRBD1; v_call: TRBV20-1; j_call: TRBJ2-7; clone_size: many
cdr3_nt: TGCAGCGTGGCAGGGCTCTATGGCTACACCTTC; cdr3_aa: CSVAGLYGYTF; d_call: .; v_call: TRBV29-1; j_call: TRBJ1-2; clone_size: .
cdr3_nt: TGTGCCAGCAGTACCTGGAGGGCGCGATCTAGGGGCGTATACAATGAGCAGTTCTTC; cdr3_aa: CASSTWRARSRGVYNEQFF; d_call: .; v_call: TRBV12-3/TRBV12-4; j_call: TRBJ2-1; clone_size: few
cdr3_nt: TGCAGCGTTGGGTACAGGACCTACGAGCAGTACTTC; cdr3_aa: CSVGYRTYEQYF; d_call: .; v_call: TRBV29-1; j_call: TRBJ2-7; clone_size: few
cdr3_nt: TGCAGTGCTAGCCCAGGGGGCCCCGGCAATCAGCCCCAGCATTTT; cdr3_aa: CSASPGGPGNQPQHF; d_call: TRBD1; v_call: TRBV20-1; j_call: TRBJ1-5; clone_size: many
cdr3_nt: TGTGCCAGCAGCTTTTGGCGGTCCTCTGGAAACACCATATATTTT; cdr3_aa: CASSFWRSSGNTIYF; d_call: .; v_call: TRBV7-9; j_call: TRBJ1-3; clone_size: .
cdr3_nt: TGTGCCAGCAGTTATTCCGGGTCTACCTACGAGCAGTACTTC; cdr3_aa: CASSYSGSTYEQYF; d_call: .; v_call: TRBV6-5; j_call: TRBJ2-7; clone_size: many
cdr3_nt: TGTGCCAGCAGCTTAACGGCCCTCGGGACCCAGTACTTC; cdr3_aa: CASSLTALGTQYF; d_call: .; v_call: TRBV7-9; j_call: TRBJ2-5; clone_size: many
cdr3_nt: TGTGCCTGGAGTGTACTGTCGCCTCAGGGAAATCAGCCCCAGCATTTT; cdr3_aa: CAWSVLSPQGNQPQHF; d_call: .; v_call: TRBV30; j_call: TRBJ1-5; clone_size: few
cdr3_nt: TGTGCCTGGAGTGTACCTGGCAGTAACACTGAAGCTTTCTTT; cdr3_aa: CAWSVPGSNTEAFF; d_call: .; v_call: TRBV30; j_call: TRBJ1-1; clone_size: few
cdr3_nt: TGTGCCAGCAGTTACGTCGGGGTCGGCTACACCTTC; cdr3_aa: CASSYVGVGYTF; d_call: .; v_call: TRBV6-2/TRBV6-3; j_call: TRBJ1-2; clone_size: .
cdr3_nt: TGCGCCAGCAGCCAACAAGGATCCCTAGCGGGTTTCACAGATACGCAGTATTTT; cdr3_aa: CASSQQGSLAGFTDTQYF; d_call: TRBD2; v_call: TRBV4-1; j_call: TRBJ2-3; clone_size: many
cdr3_nt: TGTGCCAGCACAGGATTCCCGAACACTGAAGCTTTCTTT; cdr3_aa: CASTGFPNTEAFF; d_call: .; v_call: TRBV5-6; j_call: TRBJ1-1; clone_size: few
cdr3_nt: TGTGCAAGCTCTGGGGCCAACGTCCTGACTTTC; cdr3_aa: CASSGANVLTF; d_call: .; v_call: TRBV3-1; j_call: TRBJ2-6; clone_size: many
cdr3_nt: TGTGCCAGCAGCGTCCAGCGGGGGAGTTACACCGGGGAGCTGTTTTTT; cdr3_aa: CASSVQRGSYTGELFF; d_call: TRBD2; v_call: TRBV9; j_call: TRBJ2-2; clone_size: many
cdr3_nt: TGCGCCAGCAGCTTGGCCGGGATCGGGGAGCTGTTTTTT; cdr3_aa: CASSLAGIGELFF; d_call: .; v_call: TRBV5-1; j_call: TRBJ2-2; clone_size: .
cdr3_nt: TGTGCCAGCAGTTACTCAGGGACAGGGGTCGTGGGAAACACCATATATTTT; cdr3_aa: CASSYSGTGVVGNTIYF; d_call: TRBD1; v_call: TRBV6-5; j_call: TRBJ1-3; clone_size: many
cdr3_nt: TGTGCCAGCAGTACTTGGACAGATACGCAGTATTTT; cdr3_aa: CASSTWTDTQYF; d_call: .; v_call: TRBV12-3/TRBV12-4; j_call: TRBJ2-3; clone_size: many
cdr3_nt: TGTGCCAGCAGCGCCCATCTAGGACTTAGCACAGATACGCAGTATTTT; cdr3_aa: CASSAHLGLSTDTQYF; d_call: .; v_call: TRBV9; j_call: TRBJ2-3; clone_size: many
cdr3_nt: TGTGCCAGCAGCCAGAACTCGTTGGGGGTCCGAGAGACCCAGTACTTC; cdr3_aa: CASSQNSLGVRETQYF; d_call: .; v_call: TRBV7-6; j_call: TRBJ2-5; clone_size: many
cdr3_nt: TGTGCCAGCAGCTTTACAGGTGACTATGGCTACACCTTC; cdr3_aa: CASSFTGDYGYTF; d_call: .; v_call: TRBV5-6; j_call: TRBJ1-2; clone_size: few
cdr3_nt: TGCAGTGCGCCATCTAGCGGGGCATTTTCTAGCACAGATACGCAGTATTTT; cdr3_aa: CSAPSSGAFSSTDTQYF; d_call: TRBD2; v_call: TRBV20-1; j_call: TRBJ2-3; clone_size: .
cdr3_nt: TGCAGTGCTAGAGATTTGAGCGGGGGGGACACCGGGGAGCTGTTTTTT; cdr3_aa: CSARDLSGGDTGELFF; d_call: TRBD2; v_call: TRBV20-1; j_call: TRBJ2-2; clone_size: many
cdr3_nt: TGTGCCCGACCCGGGACTGGGCCTAACGAGCAGTACTTC; cdr3_aa: CARPGTGPNEQYF; d_call: .; v_call: TRBV6-1; j_call: TRBJ2-7; clone_size: many